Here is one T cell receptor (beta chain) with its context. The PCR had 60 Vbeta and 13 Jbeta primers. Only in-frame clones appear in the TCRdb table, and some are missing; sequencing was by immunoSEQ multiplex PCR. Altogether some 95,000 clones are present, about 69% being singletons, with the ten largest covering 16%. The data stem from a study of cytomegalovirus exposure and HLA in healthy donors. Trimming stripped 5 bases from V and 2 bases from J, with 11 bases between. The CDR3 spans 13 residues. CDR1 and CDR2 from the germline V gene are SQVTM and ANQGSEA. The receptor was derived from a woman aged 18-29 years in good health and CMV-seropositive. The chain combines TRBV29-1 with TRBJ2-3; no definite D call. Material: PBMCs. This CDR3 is CSVIGRYTDTQYF. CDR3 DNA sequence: TGCAGCGTTATTGGCAGATACACAGATACGCAGTATTTT.